The rows below give T cell receptor beta chains drawn from one sample of a study of blood T cell repertoires in COVID-19. Sequencing was performed with immunoSEQ multiplex PCR; in TCRdb, only in-frame clones are kept and a portion is missing. The sample holds over 150,000 clones, about 88% seen once. The sequenced sample consisted of peripheral blood. These receptors were obtained from a man aged 25-45 years with acute or convalescent COVID-19. Both conserved end residues are part of each CDR3. D genes are given only for firm matches. Only part of the rows carry a size: once, few, many, or a class if the clone is expanded.

TRBV6-6	-	TRBJ2-3	-	CASGGGWTDTQYF	TGTGCCAGCGGGGGCGGGTGGACAGATACGCAGTATTTT
TRBV5-1	TRBD1	TRBJ2-5	-	CASSSRDRGQETQYF	TGCGCCAGCAGCTCCCGGGACAGGGGGCAGGAGACCCAGTACTTC
TRBV7-3	TRBD1	TRBJ2-1	-	CASSRDRAYNEQFF	TGTGCCAGCTCTCGGGACAGGGCTTACAATGAGCAGTTCTTC
TRBV5-6	-	TRBJ1-6	-	CASSFTPDSSSPLHF	TGTGCCAGCAGCTTCACACCGGACAGTTCTTCACCCCTCCACTTT
TRBV30	-	TRBJ2-7	-	CAWSRGSYEQYF	TGTGCCTGGAGTCGGGGTTCCTACGAGCAGTACTTC
TRBV7-9	TRBD1	TRBJ1-2	once	CASSSGTGNYGYTF	TGTGCCAGCAGCTCGGGGACAGGAAACTATGGCTACACCTTC
TRBV28	-	TRBJ1-5	-	CASSLLGPGSNQPQHF	TGTGCCAGCAGTTTATTAGGCCCAGGCTCCAATCAGCCCCAGCATTTT
TRBV6-5	TRBD1	TRBJ2-7	-	CASSRRTGGSYEQYF	TGTGCCAGCAGTCGTAGGACAGGGGGCTCCTACGAGCAGTACTTC
TRBV5-1	-	TRBJ2-7	-	CASSLSQDSVGEQYF	TGCGCCAGCAGCTTGTCGCAGGACAGCGTTGGCGAGCAGTACTTC
TRBV18	TRBD1	TRBJ1-4	few	CASSPQTGGHEKLFF	TGTGCCAGCTCACCGCAGACAGGGGGCCATGAAAAACTGTTTTTT
TRBV3-1/TRBV3-2	-	TRBJ1-1	-	CASSQPSWGMNTEAFF	TGTGCCAGCAGCCAGCCCTCGTGGGGCATGAACACTGAAGCTTTCTTT
TRBV10-1	-	TRBJ2-2	-	CASSRVNTGELFF	TGCGCCAGCAGTCGCGTCAACACCGGGGAGCTGTTTTTT
TRBV7-9	-	TRBJ1-2	-	CASSYAGGSYGYTF	TGTGCCAGCAGTTACGCGGGCGGGAGCTATGGCTACACCTTC
TRBV5-1	TRBD1	TRBJ2-7	-	CASGTGSYEQYF	TGCGCCAGCGGGACAGGGTCCTACGAGCAGTACTTC
TRBV5-1	-	TRBJ2-7	-	CASSDQGPFSYEQYF	TGCGCCAGCAGCGACCAGGGTCCCTTTTCCTACGAGCAGTACTTC
TRBV5-4	-	TRBJ2-7	once	CASSPSSSALTYEQYF	TGTGCCAGCAGCCCCTCCTCTAGCGCGCTAACCTACGAGCAGTACTTC
TRBV6-5	TRBD2	TRBJ2-7	-	CASSPGGGAAYEQYF	TGTGCCAGCAGTCCCGGGGGGGGCGCAGCCTACGAGCAGTACTTC
TRBV7-9	-	TRBJ1-4	-	CASSLSGTTNEKLFF	TGTGCCAGCAGCTTATCGGGGACAACTAATGAAAAACTGTTTTTT
TRBV2	TRBD1	TRBJ1-5	-	CASRERDRTYSNQPQHF	TGTGCCAGCAGGGAAAGGGACAGGACATATAGCAATCAGCCCCAGCATTTT
TRBV5-1	-	TRBJ1-4	-	CASRGGSTNEKLFF	TGCGCCAGCCGTGGGGGGTCAACTAATGAAAAACTGTTTTTT
TRBV6-5	-	TRBJ2-1	-	CASSSRDTNNEQFF	TGTGCCAGCAGTTCCCGGGACACAAACAATGAGCAGTTCTTC
TRBV3-1/TRBV3-2	-	TRBJ1-3	-	CASSQQRRGNTIYF	TGTGCCAGCAGCCAGCAGAGGAGAGGAAACACCATATATTTT
TRBV6-2/TRBV6-3	-	TRBJ1-5	once	CASSDGGSGNQPQHF	TGTGCCAGCAGCGACGGGGGGTCAGGCAATCAGCCCCAGCATTTT
TRBV9	-	TRBJ1-3	-	CASSVGGLSGNTIYF	TGTGCCAGCAGCGTAGGAGGGCTCTCTGGAAACACCATATATTTT
TRBV4-1	TRBD2	TRBJ2-5	-	CASSQDNLAGARETQYF	TGCGCCAGCAGCCAAGATAATCTAGCGGGAGCACGGGAGACCCAGTACTTC
TRBV19	TRBD1	TRBJ1-5	-	CASSTGTGNQPQHF	TGTGCCAGTAGTACTGGGACAGGGAATCAGCCCCAGCATTTT
TRBV28	TRBD1	TRBJ1-5	-	CASIRDRGNQPQHF	TGTGCCAGCATCCGGGACAGGGGTAATCAGCCCCAGCATTTT
TRBV10-3	-	TRBJ1-3	-	CAISAMNTIYF	TGTGCCATCAGTGCCATGAACACCATATATTTT
TRBV15	TRBD2	TRBJ2-7	few	CATSAGRDYYEQYF	TGTGCCACCAGCGCAGGGAGGGATTACTACGAGCAGTACTTC
TRBV18	-	TRBJ1-2	-	CASSTGQNYGYTF	TGTGCCAGCTCAACTGGACAGAACTATGGCTACACCTTC
TRBV20-1	-	TRBJ2-1	-	CSAPVRVEQFF	TGCAGTGCTCCGGTTCGGGTTGAGCAGTTCTTC
TRBV5-1	-	TRBJ2-1	-	CASSHREPDYNEQFF	TGCGCCAGCAGTCACCGGGAACCAGACTATAATGAGCAGTTCTTC
TRBV3-1/TRBV3-2	TRBD1	TRBJ1-6	-	CASSLGQFRSPLHF	TGTGCCAGCAGCCTGGGACAGTTTCGGTCACCCCTCCACTTT
TRBV7-6	TRBD1	TRBJ2-1	-	CASRPMGGQGDEQFF	TGTGCCAGCAGGCCTATGGGGGGACAGGGGGATGAGCAGTTCTTC
TRBV4-1	TRBD2	TRBJ2-2	few	CASSGAGGHTGELFF	TGCGCCAGCAGCGGAGCGGGGGGGCACACCGGGGAGCTGTTTTTT
TRBV28	-	TRBJ2-7	-	CASRNRDEQYF	TGTGCCAGCCGTAACAGGGACGAGCAGTACTTC
TRBV3-1/TRBV3-2	TRBD1	TRBJ2-2	-	CASSYQGATTGELFF	TGTGCCAGCAGCTACCAGGGGGCGACCACCGGGGAGCTGTTTTTT
TRBV5-1	-	TRBJ1-1	-	CASSLGSRTEAFF	TGCGCCAGCAGCTTGGGGTCGAGGACTGAAGCTTTCTTT
TRBV6-2/TRBV6-3	-	TRBJ1-1	-	CASSFLQPNTEAFF	TGTGCCAGCAGTTTCCTACAGCCGAACACTGAAGCTTTCTTT
TRBV28	TRBD1	TRBJ1-4	-	CASSTSGTVREKLFF	TGTGCCAGCAGTACCTCCGGGACAGTACGGGAAAAACTGTTTTTT
TRBV14	-	TRBJ2-7	-	CASSRTDPPYEQYF	TGTGCCAGCAGCCGAACAGATCCTCCCTACGAGCAGTACTTC
TRBV6-6	TRBD1	TRBJ1-5	-	CASRPRTGNQPQHF	TGTGCCAGCAGACCTAGGACAGGGAATCAGCCCCAGCATTTT
TRBV4-1	TRBD1	TRBJ1-4	once	CASSQGTGATGEKLFF	TGCGCCAGCAGCCAAGGCACAGGGGCCACAGGGGAAAAACTGTTTTTT
TRBV3-1/TRBV3-2	-	TRBJ2-7	-	CASSQGRSLDYEQYF	TGTGCCAGCAGCCAAGGGAGGAGTCTAGACTACGAGCAGTACTTC
TRBV5-6	-	TRBJ1-1	-	CASSPWAGLVNTEAFF	TGTGCCAGCAGCCCCTGGGCGGGCCTCGTGAACACTGAAGCTTTCTTT
TRBV20-1	-	TRBJ2-2	-	CSAWRRGELFF	TGCAGTGCTTGGCGGCGCGGGGAGCTGTTTTTT
TRBV19	TRBD1	TRBJ2-1	-	CASKWQGAYNEQFF	TGTGCCAGTAAATGGCAGGGGGCCTACAATGAGCAGTTCTTC
TRBV5-6	-	TRBJ1-3	-	CASSLGQAGNTIYF	TGTGCCAGCAGCCTGGGACAAGCTGGAAACACCATATATTTT
TRBV2	TRBD2	TRBJ2-1	-	CASSALLLAGFYNEQFF	TGTGCCAGCAGTGCCCTATTACTAGCGGGGTTCTACAATGAGCAGTTCTTC
TRBV19	-	TRBJ1-5	-	CASSLPQVRQPQHF	TGTGCCAGTAGCCTTCCCCAAGTCCGGCAGCCCCAGCATTTT